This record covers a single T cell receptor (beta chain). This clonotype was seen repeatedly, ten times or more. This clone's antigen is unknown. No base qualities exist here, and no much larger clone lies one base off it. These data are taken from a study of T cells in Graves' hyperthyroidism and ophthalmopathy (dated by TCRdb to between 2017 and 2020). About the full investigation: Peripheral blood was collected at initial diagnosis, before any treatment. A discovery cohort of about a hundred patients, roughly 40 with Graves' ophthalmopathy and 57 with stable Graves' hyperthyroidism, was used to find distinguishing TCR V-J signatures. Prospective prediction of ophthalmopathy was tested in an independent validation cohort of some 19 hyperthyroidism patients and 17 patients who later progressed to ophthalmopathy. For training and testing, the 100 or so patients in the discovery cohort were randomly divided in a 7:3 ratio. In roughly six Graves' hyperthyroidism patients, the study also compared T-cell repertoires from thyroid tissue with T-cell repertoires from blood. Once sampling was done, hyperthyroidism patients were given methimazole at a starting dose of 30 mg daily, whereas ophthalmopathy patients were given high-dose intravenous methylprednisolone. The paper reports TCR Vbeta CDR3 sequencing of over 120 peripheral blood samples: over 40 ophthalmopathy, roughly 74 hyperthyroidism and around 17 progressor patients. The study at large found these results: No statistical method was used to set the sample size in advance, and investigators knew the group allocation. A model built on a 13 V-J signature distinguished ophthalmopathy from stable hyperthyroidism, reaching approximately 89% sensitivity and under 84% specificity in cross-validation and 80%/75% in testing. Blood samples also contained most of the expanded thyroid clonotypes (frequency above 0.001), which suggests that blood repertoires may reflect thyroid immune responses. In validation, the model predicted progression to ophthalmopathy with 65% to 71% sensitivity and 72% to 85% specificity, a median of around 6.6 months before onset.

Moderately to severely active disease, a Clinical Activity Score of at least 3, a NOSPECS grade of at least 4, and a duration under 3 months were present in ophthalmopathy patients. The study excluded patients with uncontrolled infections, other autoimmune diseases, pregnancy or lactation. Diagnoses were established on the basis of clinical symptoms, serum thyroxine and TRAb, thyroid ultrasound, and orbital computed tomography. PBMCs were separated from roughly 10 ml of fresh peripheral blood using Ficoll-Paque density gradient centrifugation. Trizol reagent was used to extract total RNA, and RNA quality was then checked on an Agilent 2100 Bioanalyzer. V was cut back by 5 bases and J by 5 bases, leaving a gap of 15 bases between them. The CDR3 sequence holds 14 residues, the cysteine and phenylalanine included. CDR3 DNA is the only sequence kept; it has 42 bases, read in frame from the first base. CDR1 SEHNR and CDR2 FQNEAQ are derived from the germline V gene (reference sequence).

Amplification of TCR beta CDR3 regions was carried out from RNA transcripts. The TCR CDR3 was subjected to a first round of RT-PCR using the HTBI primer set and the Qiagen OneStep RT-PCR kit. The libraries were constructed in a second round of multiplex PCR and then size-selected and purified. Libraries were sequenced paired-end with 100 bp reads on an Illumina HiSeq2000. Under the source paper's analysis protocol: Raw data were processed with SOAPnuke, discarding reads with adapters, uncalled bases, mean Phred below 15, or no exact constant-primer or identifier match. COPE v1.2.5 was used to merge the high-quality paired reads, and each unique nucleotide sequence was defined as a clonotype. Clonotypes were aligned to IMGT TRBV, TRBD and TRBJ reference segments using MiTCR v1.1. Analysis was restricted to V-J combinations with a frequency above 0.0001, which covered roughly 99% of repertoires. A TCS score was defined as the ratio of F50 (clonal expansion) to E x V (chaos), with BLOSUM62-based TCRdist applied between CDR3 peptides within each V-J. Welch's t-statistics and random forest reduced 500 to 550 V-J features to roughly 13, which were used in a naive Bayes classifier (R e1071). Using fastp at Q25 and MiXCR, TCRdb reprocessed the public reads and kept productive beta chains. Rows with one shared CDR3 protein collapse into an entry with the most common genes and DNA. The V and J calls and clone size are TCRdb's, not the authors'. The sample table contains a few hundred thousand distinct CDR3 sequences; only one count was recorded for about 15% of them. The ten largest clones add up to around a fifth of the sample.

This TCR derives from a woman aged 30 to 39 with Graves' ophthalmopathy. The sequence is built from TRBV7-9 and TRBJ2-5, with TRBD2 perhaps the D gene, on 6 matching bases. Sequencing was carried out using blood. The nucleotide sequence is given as TGTGCCAGCAGCGCTGTCGGGGCGGGGGAGACCCAGTACTTC. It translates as CASSAVGAGETQYF. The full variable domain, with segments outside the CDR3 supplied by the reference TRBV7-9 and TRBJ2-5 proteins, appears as DTGVSQNPRHKITKRGQNVTFRCDPISEHNRLYWYRQTLGQGPEFLTYFQNEAQLEKSRLLSDRFSAERPKGSFSTLEIQRTEQGDSAMYLCASSAVGAGETQYFGPGTRLLVL.